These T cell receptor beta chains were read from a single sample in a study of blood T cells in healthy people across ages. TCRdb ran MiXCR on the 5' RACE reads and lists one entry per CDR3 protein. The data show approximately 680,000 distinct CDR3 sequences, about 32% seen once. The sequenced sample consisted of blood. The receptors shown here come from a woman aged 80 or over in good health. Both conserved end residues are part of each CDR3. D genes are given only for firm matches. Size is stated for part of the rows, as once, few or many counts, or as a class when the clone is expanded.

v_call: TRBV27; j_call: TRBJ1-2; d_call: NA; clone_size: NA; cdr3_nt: TGTGCCAGCAGTCCGACCGGACAGAGCCATAACTATGGCTACACCTTC; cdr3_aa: CASSPTGQSHNYGYTF
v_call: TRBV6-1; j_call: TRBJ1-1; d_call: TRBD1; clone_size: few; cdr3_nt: TGTGCCAGCAGGCCCGGACAGGGACCTAGGAGCACTGAAGCTTTCTTT; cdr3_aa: CASRPGQGPRSTEAFF
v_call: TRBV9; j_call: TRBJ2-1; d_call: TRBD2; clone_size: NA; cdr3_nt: TGTGCCAGCAGTTTAGGGGGACTAGAGCGCAATGAGCAGTTCTTC; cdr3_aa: CASSLGGLERNEQFF
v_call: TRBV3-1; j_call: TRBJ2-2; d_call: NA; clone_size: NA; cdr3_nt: TGTGCCACCCATAGGGGGGCTGGAACCGGGGAGCTGTTTTTT; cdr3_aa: CATHRGAGTGELFF
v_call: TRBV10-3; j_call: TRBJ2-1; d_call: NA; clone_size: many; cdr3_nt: TGTGCCATCAGTGTAAGGGACGCATACAATGAGCAGTTCTTC; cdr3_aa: CAISVRDAYNEQFF
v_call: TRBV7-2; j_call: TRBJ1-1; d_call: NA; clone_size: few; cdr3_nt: TGTGCCAGCAGCTTAGCAGGACTCGGTGAAGCTTTCTTT; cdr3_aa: CASSLAGLGEAFF
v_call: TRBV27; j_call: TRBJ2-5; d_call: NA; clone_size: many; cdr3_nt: TGCGCCAGCAGCTTGTTAAGGGAAGAGACCCAGTACTTC; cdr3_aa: CASSLLREETQYF
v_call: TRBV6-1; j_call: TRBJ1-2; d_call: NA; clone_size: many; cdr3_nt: TGTGCCAGCAGTGAAGGGGGCGCCCCTTATGGCTACACCTTC; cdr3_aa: CASSEGGAPYGYTF
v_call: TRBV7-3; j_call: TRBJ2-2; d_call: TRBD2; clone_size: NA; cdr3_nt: TGTGCCAGCAGCTTTTTGGGAGGGGCCGGGGAGCTGTTTTTT; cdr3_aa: CASSFLGGAGELFF
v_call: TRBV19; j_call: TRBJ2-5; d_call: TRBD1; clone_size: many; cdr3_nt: TGTGCCAGTACCTCCCGGACAGGGGGTACAGAGACCCAGTACTTC; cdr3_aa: CASTSRTGGTETQYF
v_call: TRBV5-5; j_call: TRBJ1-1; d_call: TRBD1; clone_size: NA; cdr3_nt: TGTGCCAGCAGCCCTACGGCTGGGGGACAGGGGATTGAAGCTTTCTTT; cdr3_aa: CASSPTAGGQGIEAFF
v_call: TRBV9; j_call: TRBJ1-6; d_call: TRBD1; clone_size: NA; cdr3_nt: TGTGCCAGCAGCCCATCTGGGACAGGGCGAGATTCACCCCTCCACTTT; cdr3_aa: CASSPSGTGRDSPLHF
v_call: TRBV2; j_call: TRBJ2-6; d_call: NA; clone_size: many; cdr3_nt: TGTGCCAGCAGCCGACAACTATCTGGGGCCAACGTCCTGACTTTC; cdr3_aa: CASSRQLSGANVLTF
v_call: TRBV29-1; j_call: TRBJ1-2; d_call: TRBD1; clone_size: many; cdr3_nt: TGCAGCGTCGCGGGACAGGAGGACTATGGCTACACCTTC; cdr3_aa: CSVAGQEDYGYTF
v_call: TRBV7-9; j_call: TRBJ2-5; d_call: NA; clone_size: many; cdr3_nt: TGTGCCAGCAGCTTAGGATCCCAGGACAGAGAGACCCAGTACTTC; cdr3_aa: CASSLGSQDRETQYF
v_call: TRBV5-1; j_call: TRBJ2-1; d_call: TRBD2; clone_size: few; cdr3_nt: TGCGCCAGCACCCCCATGAGCGGGGGGGCCTATAATGAGCAGTTCTTC; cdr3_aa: CASTPMSGGAYNEQFF
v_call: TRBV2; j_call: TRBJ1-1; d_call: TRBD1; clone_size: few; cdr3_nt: TGTGCCAGCAGGGACAGGGAGAACACTGAAGCTTTCTTT; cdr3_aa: CASRDRENTEAFF
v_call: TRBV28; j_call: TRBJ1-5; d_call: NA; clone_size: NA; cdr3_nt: TGTGCCAGCGGTCAGCGGGTAGACTTTAGCAATCAGCCCCAGCATTTT; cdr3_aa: CASGQRVDFSNQPQHF
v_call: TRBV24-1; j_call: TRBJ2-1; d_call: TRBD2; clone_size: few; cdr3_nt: TGTGCCACCAGTGATCCTAGCGGGGGGGCCAATGAGCAGTTCTTC; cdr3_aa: CATSDPSGGANEQFF
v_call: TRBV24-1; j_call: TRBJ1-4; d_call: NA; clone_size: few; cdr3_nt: TGTGCCACCAGTGAGGCGGGAGTTGCAACTAATGAAAAACTGTTTTTT; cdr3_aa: CATSEAGVATNEKLFF
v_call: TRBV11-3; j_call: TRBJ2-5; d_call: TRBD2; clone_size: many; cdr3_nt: TGTGCCAGCAGCGCCCTAGCGGGGAACCAAGAGACCCAGTACTTC; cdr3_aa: CASSALAGNQETQYF
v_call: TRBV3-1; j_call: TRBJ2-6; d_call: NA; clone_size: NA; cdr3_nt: TGTGCCAGCAGCCCCTCAGTGATCACTTCTGGGGCCAACGTCCCGACTTTC; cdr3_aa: CASSPSVITSGANVPTF
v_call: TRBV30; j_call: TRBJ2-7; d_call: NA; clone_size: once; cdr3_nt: TGTGCCTGGAGTGATCTTGGGTACGAGCAGTACTTC; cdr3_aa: CAWSDLGYEQYF
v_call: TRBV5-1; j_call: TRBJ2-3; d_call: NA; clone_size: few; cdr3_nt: TGCGCCAGCAGCTTGTTCTCCCCAGATACGCAGTATTTT; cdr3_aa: CASSLFSPDTQYF
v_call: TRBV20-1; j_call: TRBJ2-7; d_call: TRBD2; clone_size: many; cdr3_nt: TGCAGTGCTTCCATAGCGGGGGGATTATACGAGCAGTACTTC; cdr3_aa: CSASIAGGLYEQYF
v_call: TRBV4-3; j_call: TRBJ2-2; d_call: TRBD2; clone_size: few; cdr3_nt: TGCGCCAGCAGCCAAGATAATAGCGGGGGGGCGTTCGCCGGGGAGCTGTTTTTT; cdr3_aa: CASSQDNSGGAFAGELFF
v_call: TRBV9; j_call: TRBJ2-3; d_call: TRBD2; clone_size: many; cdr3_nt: TGTGCCAGCAGCCGGGACTACACAGATACGCAGTATTTT; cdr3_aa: CASSRDYTDTQYF
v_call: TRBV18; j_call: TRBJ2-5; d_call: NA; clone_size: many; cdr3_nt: TGTGCCAGCTCATCCGCTCATAATCTCGAAGCAGGGGAGACCCAGTACTTC; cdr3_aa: CASSSAHNLEAGETQYF
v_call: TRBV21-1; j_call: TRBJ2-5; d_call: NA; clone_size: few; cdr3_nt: TGTGCCAGCAGCAAAGTCGGAGCAGGGAGGGAGAGAGAGACCCAGTACTTC; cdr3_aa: CASSKVGAGRERETQYF
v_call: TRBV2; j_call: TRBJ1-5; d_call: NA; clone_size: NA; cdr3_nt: TGTGCCAGCAGCCGGGACGTAGTCTTAGGGCATAGCAATCAGCCCCAGCATTTT; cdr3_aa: CASSRDVVLGHSNQPQHF
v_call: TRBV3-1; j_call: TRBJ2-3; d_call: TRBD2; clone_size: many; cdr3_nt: TGTGCCAGCAGCCAAACTAGCGGGGGGGCCCAGGCAGATACGCAGTATTTT; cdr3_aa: CASSQTSGGAQADTQYF
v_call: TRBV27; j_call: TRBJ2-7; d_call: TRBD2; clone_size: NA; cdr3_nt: TGTGCCAGCAAATTTAGCGGGGGGAGCTCCTACGAGCAGTACTTC; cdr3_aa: CASKFSGGSSYEQYF
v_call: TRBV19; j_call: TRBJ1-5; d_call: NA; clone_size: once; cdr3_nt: TGTGCCAGTACCTTTGACAGGTCCTACAATCAGCCCCAGCATTTT; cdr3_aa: CASTFDRSYNQPQHF
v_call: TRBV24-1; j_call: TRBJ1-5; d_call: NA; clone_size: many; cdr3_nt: TGTGCCACCAGTGATAGGACCAAATCAGAGCCCCAGCATTTT; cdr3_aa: CATSDRTKSEPQHF
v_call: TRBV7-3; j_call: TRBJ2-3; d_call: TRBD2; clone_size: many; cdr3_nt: TGTGCCAGCAGCTTAGGATTGAGCGGGGGGGCCTACGCAGATACGCAGTATTTT; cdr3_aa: CASSLGLSGGAYADTQYF
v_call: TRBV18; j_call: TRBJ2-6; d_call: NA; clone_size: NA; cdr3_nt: TGTGCCAGCTCTCGTCTTACTCCGGGAGCAGACTTATCTGGGGCCAACGTCCTGACTTTC; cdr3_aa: CASSRLTPGADLSGANVLTF
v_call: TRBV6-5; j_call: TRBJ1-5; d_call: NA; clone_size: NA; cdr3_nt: TGTGCCAGCAGTTTTTCTTCGAGAGGGAGGTATAGCAATCAGCCCCAGCATTTT; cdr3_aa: CASSFSSRGRYSNQPQHF
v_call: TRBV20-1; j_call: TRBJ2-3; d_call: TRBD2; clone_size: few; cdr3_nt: TGCAGTGCTACCATGGGGGGGGGGACAGATACGCAGTATTTT; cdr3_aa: CSATMGGGTDTQYF
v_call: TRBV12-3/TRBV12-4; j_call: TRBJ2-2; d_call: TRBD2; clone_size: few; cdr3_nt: TGTGCCAGCAGCTCGCGGGGGGGCCCCCGCACCGGGGAGCTGTTTTTT; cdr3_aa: CASSSRGGPRTGELFF
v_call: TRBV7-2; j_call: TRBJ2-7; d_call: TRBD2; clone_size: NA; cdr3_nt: TGTGCCAGCAGCTCCCAAGTGGGGGGGTCCTACGAGCAGTACTTC; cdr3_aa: CASSSQVGGSYEQYF
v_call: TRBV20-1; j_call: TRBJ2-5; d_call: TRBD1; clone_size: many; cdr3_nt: TGCAGTGCAATGACAGGGGAGACCCAGTACTTC; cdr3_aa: CSAMTGETQYF